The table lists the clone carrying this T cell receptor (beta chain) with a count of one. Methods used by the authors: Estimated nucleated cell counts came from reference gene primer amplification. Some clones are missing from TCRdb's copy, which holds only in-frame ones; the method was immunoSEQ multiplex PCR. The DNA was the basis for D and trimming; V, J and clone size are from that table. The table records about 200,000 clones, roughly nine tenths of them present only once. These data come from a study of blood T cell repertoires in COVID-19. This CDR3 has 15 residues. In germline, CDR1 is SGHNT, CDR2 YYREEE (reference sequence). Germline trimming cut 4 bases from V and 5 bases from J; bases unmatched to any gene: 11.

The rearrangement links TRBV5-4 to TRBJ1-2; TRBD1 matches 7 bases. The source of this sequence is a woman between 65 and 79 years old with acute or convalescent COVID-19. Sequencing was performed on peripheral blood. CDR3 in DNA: TGTGCCAGCAGCGGCCCCCGGACAGGCTTATATGGCTACACCTTC. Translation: CASSGPRTGLYGYTF.